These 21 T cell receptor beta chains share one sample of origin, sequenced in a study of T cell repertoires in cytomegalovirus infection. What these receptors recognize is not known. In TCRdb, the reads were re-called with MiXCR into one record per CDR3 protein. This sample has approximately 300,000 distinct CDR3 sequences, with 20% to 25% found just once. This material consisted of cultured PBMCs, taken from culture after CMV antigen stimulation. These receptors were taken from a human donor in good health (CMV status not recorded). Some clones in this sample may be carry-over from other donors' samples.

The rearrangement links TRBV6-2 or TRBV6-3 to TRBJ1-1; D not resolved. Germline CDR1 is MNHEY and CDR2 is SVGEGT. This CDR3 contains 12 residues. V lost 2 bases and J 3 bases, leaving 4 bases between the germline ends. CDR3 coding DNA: TGTGCCAGCAGTTACGATGACACTGAAGCTTTCTTT. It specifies CASSYDDTEAFF.

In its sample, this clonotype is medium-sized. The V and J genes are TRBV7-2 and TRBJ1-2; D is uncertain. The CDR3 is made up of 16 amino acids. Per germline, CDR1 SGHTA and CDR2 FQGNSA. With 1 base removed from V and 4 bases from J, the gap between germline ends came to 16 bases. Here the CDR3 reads CASSLVWQDRGYGYTF. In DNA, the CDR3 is TGTGCCAGCAGCTTAGTTTGGCAAGACCGTGGCTATGGCTACACCTTC. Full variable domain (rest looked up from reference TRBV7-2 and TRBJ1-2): GAGVSQSPSNKVTEKGKDVELRCDPISGHTALYWYRQSLGQGLEFLIYFQGNSAPDKSGLPSDRFSAERTGGSVSTLTIQRTQQEDSAVYLCASSLVWQDRGYGYTFGSGTRLTVV.

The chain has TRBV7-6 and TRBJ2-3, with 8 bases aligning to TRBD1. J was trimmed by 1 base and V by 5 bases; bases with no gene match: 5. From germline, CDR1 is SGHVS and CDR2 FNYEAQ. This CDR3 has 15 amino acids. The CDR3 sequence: CASSRGTGRTDTQYF. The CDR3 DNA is TGTGCCAGCAGCCGCGGGACAGGCCGCACAGATACGCAGTATTTT.

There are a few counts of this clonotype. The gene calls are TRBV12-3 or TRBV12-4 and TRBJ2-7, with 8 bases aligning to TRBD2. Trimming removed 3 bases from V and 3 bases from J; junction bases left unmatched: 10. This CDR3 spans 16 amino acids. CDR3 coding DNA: TGTGCCAGCAGTTTGGTGGAAAGCGGGAGCCGCTACGAGCAGTACTTC. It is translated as CASSLVESGSRYEQYF.

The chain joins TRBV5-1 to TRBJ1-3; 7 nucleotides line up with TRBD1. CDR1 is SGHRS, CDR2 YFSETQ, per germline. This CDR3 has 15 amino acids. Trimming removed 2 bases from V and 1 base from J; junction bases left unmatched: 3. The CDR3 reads CASSLPTGSGNTIYF. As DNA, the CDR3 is TGCGCCAGCAGCTTACCGACAGGGTCTGGAAACACCATATATTTT.

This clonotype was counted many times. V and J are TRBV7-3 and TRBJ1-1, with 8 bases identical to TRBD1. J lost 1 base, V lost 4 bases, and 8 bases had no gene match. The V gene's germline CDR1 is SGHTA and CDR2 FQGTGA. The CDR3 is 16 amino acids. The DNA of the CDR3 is TGTGCCAGCAGCTCCGGACAGGGCAAACCGAACACTGAAGCTTTCTTT. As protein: CASSSGQGKPNTEAFF.

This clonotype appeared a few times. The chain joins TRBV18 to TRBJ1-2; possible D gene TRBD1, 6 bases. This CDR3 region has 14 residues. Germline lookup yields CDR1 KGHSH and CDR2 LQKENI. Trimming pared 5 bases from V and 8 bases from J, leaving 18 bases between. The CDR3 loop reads CASSAGQFGYGYTF. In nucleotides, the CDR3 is TGTGCCAGCTCAGCAGGACAGTTCGGGTACGGCTACACCTTC.

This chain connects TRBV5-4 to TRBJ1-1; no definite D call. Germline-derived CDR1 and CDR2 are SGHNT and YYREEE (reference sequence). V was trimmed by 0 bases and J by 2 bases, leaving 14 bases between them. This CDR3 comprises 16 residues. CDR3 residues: CASSLVIVGFNTEAFF. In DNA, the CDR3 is TGTGCCAGCAGCTTGGTGATTGTGGGTTTCAACACTGAAGCTTTCTTT.

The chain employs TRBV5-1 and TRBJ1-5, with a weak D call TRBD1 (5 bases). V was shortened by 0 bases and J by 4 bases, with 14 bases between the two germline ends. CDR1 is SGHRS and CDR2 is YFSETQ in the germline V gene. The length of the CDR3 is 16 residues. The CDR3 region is CASSLEAGQGNQPQHF. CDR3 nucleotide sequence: TGCGCCAGCAGCTTGGAGGCAGGGCAGGGAAATCAGCCCCAGCATTTT.

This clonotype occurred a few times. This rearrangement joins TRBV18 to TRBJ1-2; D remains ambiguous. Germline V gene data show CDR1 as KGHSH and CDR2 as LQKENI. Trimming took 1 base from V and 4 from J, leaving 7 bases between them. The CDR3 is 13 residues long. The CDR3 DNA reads TGTGCCAGCTCACCACGAGGTAGCTATGGCTACACCTTC. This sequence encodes CASSPRGSYGYTF.

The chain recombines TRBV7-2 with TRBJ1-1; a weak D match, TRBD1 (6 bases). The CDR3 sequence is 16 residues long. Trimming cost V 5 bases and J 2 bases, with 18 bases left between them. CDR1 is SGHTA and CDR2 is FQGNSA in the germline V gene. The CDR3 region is CASSPVGGASNTEAFF. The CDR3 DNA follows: TGTGCCAGCAGCCCAGTGGGGGGCGCTTCTAACACTGAAGCTTTCTTT.

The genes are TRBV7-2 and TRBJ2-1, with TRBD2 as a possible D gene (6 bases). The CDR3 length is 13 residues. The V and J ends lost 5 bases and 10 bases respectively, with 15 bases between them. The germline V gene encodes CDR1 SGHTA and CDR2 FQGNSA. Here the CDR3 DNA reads TGTGCCAGCAGCACTCCGGGAGTGGTGGAGCAGTTCTTC. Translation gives CASSTPGVVEQFF.

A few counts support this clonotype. The CDR3 protein is CASSSWGGTIYF. The CDR3 nucleotides are TGTGCCAGCAGCTCCTGGGGGGGCACCATATATTTT. The J gene is TRBJ1-3, the V gene TRBV7-2, with D tentatively TRBD1 (5 bases). V was cut by 4 bases and J by 9 bases, with 10 bases left in between. The length of the CDR3 is 12 residues. Looked up from germline, CDR1 is SGHTA and CDR2 is FQGNSA. The full variable domain, in which reference TRBV7-2 and TRBJ1-3 provide the parts outside the CDR3, is GAGVSQSPSNKVTEKGKDVELRCDPISGHTALYWYRQSLGQGLEFLIYFQGNSAPDKSGLPSDRFSAERTGGSVSTLTIQRTQQEDSAVYLCASSSWGGTIYFGEGSWLTVV.

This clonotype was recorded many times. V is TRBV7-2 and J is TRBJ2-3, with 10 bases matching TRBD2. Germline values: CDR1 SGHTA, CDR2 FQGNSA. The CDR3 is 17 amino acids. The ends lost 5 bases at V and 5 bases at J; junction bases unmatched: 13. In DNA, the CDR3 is TGTGCCAGCAGCCTGCCCGGAGCGGGAGGGCCAGAAGATACGCAGTATTTT. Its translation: CASSLPGAGGPEDTQYF.

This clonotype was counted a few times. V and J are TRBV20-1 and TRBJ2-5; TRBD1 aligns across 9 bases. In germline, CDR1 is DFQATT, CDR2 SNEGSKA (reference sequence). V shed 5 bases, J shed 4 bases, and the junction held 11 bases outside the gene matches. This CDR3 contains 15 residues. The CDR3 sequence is CSALSPGQGSETQYF. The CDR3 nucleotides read TGCAGTGCTCTTTCTCCGGGACAGGGTTCAGAGACCCAGTACTTC.

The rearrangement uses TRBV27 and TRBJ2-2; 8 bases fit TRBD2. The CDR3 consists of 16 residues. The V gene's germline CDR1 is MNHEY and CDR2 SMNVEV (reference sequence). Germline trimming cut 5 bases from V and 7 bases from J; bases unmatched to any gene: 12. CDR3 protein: CASSPGLGGVGGELFF. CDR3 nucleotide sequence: TGTGCCAGCAGTCCGGGACTAGGAGGCGTCGGCGGGGAGCTGTTTTTT.

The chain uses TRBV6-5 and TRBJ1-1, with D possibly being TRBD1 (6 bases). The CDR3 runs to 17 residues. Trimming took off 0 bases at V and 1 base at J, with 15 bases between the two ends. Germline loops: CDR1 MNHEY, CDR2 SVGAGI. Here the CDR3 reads CASSYSSGGAWNTEAFF. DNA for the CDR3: TGTGCCAGCAGTTACTCGAGCGGGGGGGCTTGGAACACTGAAGCTTTCTTT.

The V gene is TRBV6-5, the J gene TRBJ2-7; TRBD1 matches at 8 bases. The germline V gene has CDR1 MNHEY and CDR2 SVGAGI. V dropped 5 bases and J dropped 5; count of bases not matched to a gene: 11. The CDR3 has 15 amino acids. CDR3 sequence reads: CASSTGGKSSHEQYF. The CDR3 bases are TGTGCCAGCAGTACAGGGGGGAAAAGTTCCCACGAGCAGTACTTC.

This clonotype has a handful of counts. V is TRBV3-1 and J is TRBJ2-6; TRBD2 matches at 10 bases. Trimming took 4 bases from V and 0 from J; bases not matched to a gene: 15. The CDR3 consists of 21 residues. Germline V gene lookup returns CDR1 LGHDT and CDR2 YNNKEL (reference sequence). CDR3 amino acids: CASSLNLLLAGFSSGANVLTF. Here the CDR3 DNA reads TGTGCCAGCAGCCTGAATCTATTACTAGCGGGATTTAGCTCTGGGGCCAACGTCCTGACTTTC. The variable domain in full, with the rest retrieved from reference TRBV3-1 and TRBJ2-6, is DTAVSQTPKYLVTQMGNDKSIKCEQNLGHDTMYWYKQDSKKFLKIMFSYNNKELIINETVPNRFSPKSPDKAHLNLHINSLELGDSAVYFCASSLNLLLAGFSSGANVLTFGAGSRLTVL.

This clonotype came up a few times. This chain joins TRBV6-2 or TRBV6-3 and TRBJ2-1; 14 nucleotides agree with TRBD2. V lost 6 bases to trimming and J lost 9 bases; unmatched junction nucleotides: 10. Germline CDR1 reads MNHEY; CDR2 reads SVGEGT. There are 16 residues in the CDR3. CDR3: CASRTPGLAGESEQFF. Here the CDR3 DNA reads TGTGCCAGCAGGACACCGGGACTAGCGGGAGAAAGTGAGCAGTTCTTC.

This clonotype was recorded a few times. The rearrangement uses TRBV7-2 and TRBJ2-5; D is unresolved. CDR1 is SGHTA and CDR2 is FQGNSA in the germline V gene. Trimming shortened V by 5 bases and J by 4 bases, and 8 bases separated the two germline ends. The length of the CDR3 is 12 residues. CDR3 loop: CASSETRETQYF. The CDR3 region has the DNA TGTGCCAGCAGCGAGACCAGAGAGACCCAGTACTTC.